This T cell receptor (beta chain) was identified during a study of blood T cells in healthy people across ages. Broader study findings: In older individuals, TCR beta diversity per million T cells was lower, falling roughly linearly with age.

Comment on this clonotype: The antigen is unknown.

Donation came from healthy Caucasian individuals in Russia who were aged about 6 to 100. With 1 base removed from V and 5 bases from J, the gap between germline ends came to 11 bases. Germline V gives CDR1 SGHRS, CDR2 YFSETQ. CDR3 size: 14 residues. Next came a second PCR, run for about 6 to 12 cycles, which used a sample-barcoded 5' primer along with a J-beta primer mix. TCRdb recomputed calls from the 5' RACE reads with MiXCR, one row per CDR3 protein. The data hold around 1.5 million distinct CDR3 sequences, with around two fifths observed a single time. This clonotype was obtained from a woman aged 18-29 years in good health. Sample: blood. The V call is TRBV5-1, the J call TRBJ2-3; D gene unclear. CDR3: CASSLRSIQDTQYF. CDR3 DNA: TGCGCCAGCAGCTTGAGGTCCATCCAAGATACGCAGTATTTT.